This note documents a single T cell receptor beta chain sequence. These data belong to a study of blood T cell repertoires in COVID-19. Overall study context: T cells, B-cell-depleted T cells, or PBMCs provided the cDNA or gDNA that served as material.

Repertoires were generated with immunoSEQ multiplex PCR, while TCRdb's copy carries only in-frame clones and drops some. The table shows tens of thousands of clones, with around nine tenths occurring only once. The CDR3 runs 15 residues. Germline trimming cut 5 bases from V and 5 bases from J; bases unmatched to any gene: 6. Germline V CDR1 and CDR2: MNHEY, SMNVEV (reference sequence). The chain employs TRBV27 and TRBJ2-1, with 10 bases matching TRBD2. What was sequenced was peripheral blood. This TCR derives from a human donor in a cohort sampled during active COVID-19. The CDR3: CASSRTSGLNNEQFF. In DNA form, the CDR3 reads TGTGCCAGCAGTCGGACTAGCGGCCTGAACAATGAGCAGTTCTTC.